These T cell receptor beta chains were read from a single sample in a study of shared clonotypes between healthy human individuals. Some clones are missing from TCRdb's copy, which holds only in-frame ones; the method was immunoSEQ multiplex PCR. The sample has approximately 720,000 clones, roughly 94% seen once. The sequencing sample was made of naive CD8+ T cells sorted from blood. All receptors come from a young man in good health. CDR3s include the opening cysteine and the closing phenylalanine or tryptophan. A D gene is named only where the DNA matches it firmly. Rows may omit the clone size; those that give it use once, few, many or a size class.

>.|TRBJ2-3|TRBD1|TRBV4-1
TGCGCCAGCAGCCCCCGGACAGGGAGCACAGATACGCAGTATTTT
CASSPRTGSTDTQYF
>.|TRBJ2-7|.|TRBV4-1
TGCGCCAGCAGCCCCAGTCCACTCACCATTCCTCCCTACGAGCAGTACTTC
CASSPSPLTIPPYEQYF
>.|TRBJ2-7|.|TRBV7-7
TGTGCCAGCAGCCGTGGGGGCAGCTACGAGCAGTACTTC
CASSRGGSYEQYF
>once|TRBJ2-3|.|TRBV7-6
TGTGCCAGCAGCAGCCCGGGAAAATCTAGCACAGATACGCAGTATTTT
CASSSPGKSSTDTQYF
>.|TRBJ1-4|.|TRBV28
TGTGCCAGCAGTTTATCCAGGGGTTCTCCCTACCAAAAACTGTTTTTT
CASSLSRGSPYQKLFF
>.|TRBJ2-1|TRBD2|TRBV13
TGTGCCAGCAGCTACGATAGCGGGAGCTCCTACAATGAGCAGTTCTTC
CASSYDSGSSYNEQFF
>few|TRBJ2-7|TRBD2|TRBV4-1
TGCGCCAGCAGCCCCCTCGGGTCTAGCGGGACTTCCTACGAGCAGTACTTC
CASSPLGSSGTSYEQYF
>once|TRBJ2-1|TRBD2|TRBV7-9
TGTGCCAGCAGCCCGAGGACTAGCGGGGAATACAATGAGCAGTTCTTC
CASSPRTSGEYNEQFF
>.|TRBJ2-1|TRBD2|TRBV9
TGTGCCAGCAGCGTAGATGTAGCGGGAGTCTCGGGTGAGCAGTTCTTC
CASSVDVAGVSGEQFF
>.|TRBJ2-1|TRBD2|TRBV4-1
TGCGCCAGCAGCCAGGCACTAGCGGGAAATGAGCAGTTCTTC
CASSQALAGNEQFF
>.|TRBJ2-5|.|TRBV7-9
TGTGCCAGCAGCTCCCTACAAGAGACCCAGTACTTC
CASSSLQETQYF
>.|TRBJ2-3|.|TRBV27
TGTGCCAGCGGCTACACAGATACGCAGTATTTT
CASGYTDTQYF
>.|TRBJ1-1|TRBD1|TRBV7-8
TGTGCCAGCAGCTCTAGGGGGGGGACAGCTGAAGCTTTCTTT
CASSSRGGTAEAFF
>.|TRBJ1-1|.|TRBV19
TGTGCCAGTAGTTCCGTGGAGGGACAAGTGAACACTGAAGCTTTCTTT
CASSSVEGQVNTEAFF
>.|TRBJ2-7|.|TRBV27
TGTGCCAGCAGTTTATTAGGCGGGGTGAGCTCCTACGAGCAGTACTTC
CASSLLGGVSSYEQYF
>.|TRBJ2-7|.|TRBV2
TGTGCCAGCAGAGGGGGAGCCTACGAGCAGTACTTC
CASRGGAYEQYF
>.|TRBJ2-7|TRBD1|TRBV7-9
TGTGCCAGCAGCTTGTCGACAGGGCAGTACGAGCAGTACTTC
CASSLSTGQYEQYF
>.|TRBJ2-7|.|TRBV5-1
TGCGCCAGCAGCTTGGTGGCGACCGCAGGCCGACCCTACGAGCAGTACTTC
CASSLVATAGRPYEQYF
>.|TRBJ1-5|.|TRBV7-2
TGTGCCAGCAGTACCCGGAGGTCGAATCAGCCCCAGCATTTT
CASSTRRSNQPQHF
>few|TRBJ1-2|TRBD1|TRBV4-3
TGCGCCAGCAGCCAAGCCTGGTTAGGGGGCGATGGCTACACCTTC
CASSQAWLGGDGYTF
>.|TRBJ2-3|.|TRBV7-2
TGTGCCAGCAGCTTCCGGGACACCAGCACAGATACGCAGTATTTT
CASSFRDTSTDTQYF
>.|TRBJ2-7|.|TRBV5-8
TGTGCCAGCAGCTTGGTGAGGGCCTCCGTCTACGAGCAGTACTTC
CASSLVRASVYEQYF
>few|TRBJ2-1|.|TRBV6-5
TGTGCCAGCAGTTACGACCTCTACAATGAGCAGTTCTTC
CASSYDLYNEQFF
>.|TRBJ2-5|.|TRBV7-9
TGTGCCAGCACGCACCTAAACACTCAGCCCCAAGAGACCCAGTACTTC
CASTHLNTQPQETQYF
>.|TRBJ2-3|.|TRBV27
TGTGCCAGCAGTTTATGGGGGATTAGCACAGATACGCAGTATTTT
CASSLWGISTDTQYF
>.|TRBJ2-2|TRBD1|TRBV5-5
TGTGCCAGCAGCTTGGGGGCCGGGACAGCCGTTACCGGGGAGCTGTTTTTT
CASSLGAGTAVTGELFF
>.|TRBJ2-7|.|TRBV2
TGTGCCAGCAGTGACGGCAGGGGCCTCTCCTACGAGCAGTACTTC
CASSDGRGLSYEQYF
>.|TRBJ2-2|.|TRBV27
TGTGCCAGCAGTCCTGGGGGGCGGACCGGGGAGCTGTTTTTT
CASSPGGRTGELFF
>.|TRBJ1-1|.|TRBV7-9
TGTGCCAGCAGAGGACAGATGAACACTGAAGCTTTCTTT
CASRGQMNTEAFF
>.|TRBJ1-2|.|TRBV29-1
TGCAGCGTTACTACCGGGACGGACTATGGCTACACCTTC
CSVTTGTDYGYTF
>once|TRBJ2-5|.|TRBV2
TGTGCCCTCAGGGGAGGCCGGGGGGAGACCCAGTACTTC
CALRGGRGETQYF
>once|TRBJ2-1|.|TRBV7-6
TGTGCCAGCAGCTCCAGATGGGGTGAGCAGTTCTTC
CASSSRWGEQFF
>.|TRBJ2-7|.|TRBV27
TGTGCCAGCAGTTTAAACAGGGCCTACGAGCAGTACTTC
CASSLNRAYEQYF
>.|TRBJ2-3|.|TRBV6-4
TGTGCCAGCACCCAAGATCCCGATCCTAGCACAGATACGCAGTATTTT
CASTQDPDPSTDTQYF
>once|TRBJ2-7|TRBD1|TRBV29-1
TGCAGCGTTTCGGACAGGGGGATACTTCCCTACGAGCAGTACTTC
CSVSDRGILPYEQYF
>.|TRBJ1-2|TRBD1|TRBV29-1
TGCAGCGTTGAAGGGGGACCCAACGAAGGGGGGACAGTTGGCTACACCTTC
CSVEGGPNEGGTVGYTF
>.|TRBJ2-2|.|TRBV7-2
TGTGCCAGCATCCCCTCAGTCCGAGGGCCCACCGGGGAGCTGTTTTTT
CASIPSVRGPTGELFF
>.|TRBJ2-7|.|TRBV25-1
TGTGCCAGCAGTGAGGTAGCGGCGTGGGACGAGCAGTACTTC
CASSEVAAWDEQYF
>.|TRBJ2-2|.|TRBV5-1
TGCGCCACCCGAATTGACGGGGAGCTGTTTTTT
CATRIDGELFF
>.|TRBJ2-7|.|TRBV10-2
TGCGCCAGAGCCCTTTTAGGGGATTCCCTCGAGCAGTACTTC
CARALLGDSLEQYF
>.|TRBJ1-1|.|TRBV27
TGTGCCAGCAGTAAATCGCAGGGTTACACTGAAGCTTTCTTT
CASSKSQGYTEAFF
>.|TRBJ1-1|.|TRBV10-3
TGTGCCATCAGTGAGTCGACAGCCATTGAAGCTTTCTTT
CAISESTAIEAFF
>.|TRBJ2-3|TRBD2|TRBV7-9
TGTGCCAGCAGCTCGGCGCTAGCGGGAGGGCCAATAGATACGCAGTATTTT
CASSSALAGGPIDTQYF
>.|TRBJ2-3|TRBD2|TRBV11-2
TGTGCCAGTAACAACCGCCTGGCGGGAGCCCGCACAGATACGCAGTATTTT
CASNNRLAGARTDTQYF
>.|TRBJ2-3|TRBD2|TRBV7-9
TGTGCCAGCAGCCGGCCTGGCGGGAGCCCCCCAGATACGCAGTATTTT
CASSRPGGSPPDTQYF
>.|TRBJ2-3|TRBD1|TRBV5-4
TGTGCCAGCAGCTTGGATCCGACAGGGCTCCCGCATAGAGATACGCAGTATTTT
CASSLDPTGLPHRDTQYF
>.|TRBJ1-2|TRBD1|TRBV28
TGTGCCAGCACGGCAACTTCGAGAAAACAGGGGGCTTATGATGGCTACACCTTC
CASTATSRKQGAYDGYTF
>.|TRBJ2-2|.|TRBV7-9
TGTGCCAGCAGCTTCAGGGATCGGACCGGGGAGCTGTTTTTT
CASSFRDRTGELFF
>.|TRBJ1-2|.|TRBV6-5
TGTGCCAGCAGTTACTCGGCCCACTATGGCTACACCTTC
CASSYSAHYGYTF
>.|TRBJ2-5|.|TRBV6-5
TGTGCCAGCAGTGCGTATCAGGGACAAGAGACCCAGTACTTC
CASSAYQGQETQYF
>.|TRBJ2-7|.|TRBV15
TGTGCCACCAGCAGAGAGGTGGTCAGGGCCTACGAGCAGTACTTC
CATSREVVRAYEQYF